This T cell receptor beta chain was found in a study of beta chain features in type 1 diabetes. Study results and limitations: Comparison showed that naive, central memory and Treg TCRB repertoires appeared more similar among patients than among healthy donors.

The V gene lost 3 bases and the J gene lost 7 bases, with 9 bases spanning the gap. Germline lookup yields CDR1 SNHLY and CDR2 FYNNEI. The length of the CDR3 is 13 residues. This clone was recorded a few times. Its target is not known. Investigators reverse transcribed all isolated RNA, so they sequenced expressed TCRB transcripts. The method was immunoSEQ multiplex PCR; TCRdb's version includes in-frame clones alone and lacks a portion of them. Of 250,000 to 300,000 clones in the sample, 8% were seen once. This sequence originates from a woman younger than 35 in good health. Sequencing was carried out using central memory CD4+ T cells from blood. The rearrangement links TRBV2 to TRBJ2-2, with D unresolved. CDR3 bases: TGTGCCAGCAGTGATTCATTCCTCGGGGAGCTGTTTTTT. It yields the protein CASSDSFLGELFF.